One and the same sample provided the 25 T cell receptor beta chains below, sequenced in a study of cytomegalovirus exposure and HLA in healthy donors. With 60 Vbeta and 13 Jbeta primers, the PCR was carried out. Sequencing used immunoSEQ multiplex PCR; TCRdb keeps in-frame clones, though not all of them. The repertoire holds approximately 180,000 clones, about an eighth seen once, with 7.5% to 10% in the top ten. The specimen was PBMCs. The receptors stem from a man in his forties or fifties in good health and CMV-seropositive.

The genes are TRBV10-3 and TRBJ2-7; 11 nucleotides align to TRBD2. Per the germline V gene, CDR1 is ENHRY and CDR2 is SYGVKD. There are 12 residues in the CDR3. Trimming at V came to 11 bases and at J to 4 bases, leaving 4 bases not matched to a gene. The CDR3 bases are TGTGCCGTCGGGACTAGCGGTTACGAGCAGTACGTC. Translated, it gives CAVGTSGYEQYV.

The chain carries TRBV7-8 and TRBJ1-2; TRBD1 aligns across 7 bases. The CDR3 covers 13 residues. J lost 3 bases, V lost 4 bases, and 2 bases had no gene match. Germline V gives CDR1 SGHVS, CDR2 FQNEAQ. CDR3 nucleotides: TGTGCCAGCAGCTACGGACAGGACTATGGCTACACCTTC. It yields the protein CASSYGQDYGYTF.

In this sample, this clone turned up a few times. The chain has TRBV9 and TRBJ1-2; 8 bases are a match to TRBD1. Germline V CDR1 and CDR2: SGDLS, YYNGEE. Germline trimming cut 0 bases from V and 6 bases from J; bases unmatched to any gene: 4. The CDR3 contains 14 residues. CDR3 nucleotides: TGTGCCAGCAGCGTAGAAAGGACAGGGAATGGCTACACCTTC. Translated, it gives CASSVERTGNGYTF. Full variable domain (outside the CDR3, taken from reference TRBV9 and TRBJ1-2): DSGVTQTPKHLITATGQRVTLRCSPRSGDLSVYWYQQSLDQGLQFLIQYYNGEERAKGNILERFSAQQFPDLHSELNLSSLELGDSALYFCASSVERTGNGYTFGSGTRLTVV.

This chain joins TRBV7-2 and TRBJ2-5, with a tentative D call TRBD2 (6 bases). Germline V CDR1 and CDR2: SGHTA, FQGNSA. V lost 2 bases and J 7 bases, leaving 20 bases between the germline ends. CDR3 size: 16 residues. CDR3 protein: CASSLTPTFQGGTQYF. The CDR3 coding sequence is TGTGCCAGCAGCTTAACCCCGACTTTCCAGGGAGGGACCCAGTACTTC.

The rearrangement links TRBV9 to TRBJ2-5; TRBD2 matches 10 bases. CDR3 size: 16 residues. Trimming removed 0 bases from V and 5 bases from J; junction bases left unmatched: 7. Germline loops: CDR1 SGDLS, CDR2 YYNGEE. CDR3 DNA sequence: TGTGCCAGCAGCGTAGAAAGCGGGGGGGCCGGGGAGACCCAGTACTTC. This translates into CASSVESGGAGETQYF.

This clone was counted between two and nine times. CDR3 region: CASSRDRGRNTEAFF. CDR3 DNA: TGTGCCAGCAGCCGGGACAGGGGGCGGAACACTGAAGCTTTCTTT. This rearrangement joins TRBV5-4 to TRBJ1-1; 12 positions match TRBD1. V trimming: 4 bases; J trimming: 1 base; junction bases outside the gene matches: 2. The germline gives CDR1 SGHNT, CDR2 YYREEE (reference sequence). CDR3 size: 15 residues.

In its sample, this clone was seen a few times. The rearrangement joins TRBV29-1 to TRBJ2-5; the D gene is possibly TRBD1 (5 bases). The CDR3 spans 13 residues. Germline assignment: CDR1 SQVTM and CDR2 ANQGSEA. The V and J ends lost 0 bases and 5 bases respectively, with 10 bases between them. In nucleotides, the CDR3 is TGCAGCGTTGAAGAGAAGACAGTGGAGACCCAGTACTTC. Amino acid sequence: CSVEEKTVETQYF.

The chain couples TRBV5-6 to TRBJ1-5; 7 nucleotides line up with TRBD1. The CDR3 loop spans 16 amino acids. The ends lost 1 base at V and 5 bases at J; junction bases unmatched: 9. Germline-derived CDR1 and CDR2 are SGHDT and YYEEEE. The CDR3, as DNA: TGTGCCAGCAGCTTGACCGGGGCAGGGGGGTATCAGCCCCAGCATTTT. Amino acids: CASSLTGAGGYQPQHF.

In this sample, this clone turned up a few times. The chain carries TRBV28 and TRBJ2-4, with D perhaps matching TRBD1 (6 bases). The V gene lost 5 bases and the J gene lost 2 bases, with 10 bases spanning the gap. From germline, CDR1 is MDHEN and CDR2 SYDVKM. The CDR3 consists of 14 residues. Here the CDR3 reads CASSKGDTKNIQYF. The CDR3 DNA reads TGTGCCAGCAGTAAGGGGGACACCAAAAACATTCAGTACTTC.

CDR3 sequence (DNA): TGTGCCAGCAGCCACCTCGGTCGGGGGAACACTGAAGCTTTCTTT. Translating it yields CASSHLGRGNTEAFF. This rearrangement joins TRBV4-2 to TRBJ1-1; no clear D gene. The CDR3 totals 15 residues. Trimming took off 3 bases at V and 1 base at J, with 12 bases between the two ends. Germline V gene lookup returns CDR1 LGHNA and CDR2 YNFKEQ.

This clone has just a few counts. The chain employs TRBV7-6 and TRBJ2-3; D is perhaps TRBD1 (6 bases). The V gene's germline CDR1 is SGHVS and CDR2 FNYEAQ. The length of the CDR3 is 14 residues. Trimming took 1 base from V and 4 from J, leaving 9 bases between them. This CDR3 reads CASSLVQGPDTQYF. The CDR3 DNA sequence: TGTGCCAGCAGCTTAGTACAGGGCCCAGATACGCAGTATTTT.

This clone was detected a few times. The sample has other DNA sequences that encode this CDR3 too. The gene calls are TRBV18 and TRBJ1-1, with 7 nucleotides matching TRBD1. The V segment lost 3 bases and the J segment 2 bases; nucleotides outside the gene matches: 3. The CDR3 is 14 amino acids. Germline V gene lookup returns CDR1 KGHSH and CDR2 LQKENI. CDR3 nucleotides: TGTGCCAGCTCACCCGGGACAGCCAACACTGAAGCTTTCTTT. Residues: CASSPGTANTEAFF.

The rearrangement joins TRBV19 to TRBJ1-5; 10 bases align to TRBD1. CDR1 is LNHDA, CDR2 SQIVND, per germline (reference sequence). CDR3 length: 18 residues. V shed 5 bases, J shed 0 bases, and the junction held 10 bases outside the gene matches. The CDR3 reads CASSLRDRGSNSNQPQHF. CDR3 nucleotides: TGTGCCAGTAGTCTCCGGGACAGGGGAAGTAATAGCAATCAGCCCCAGCATTTT. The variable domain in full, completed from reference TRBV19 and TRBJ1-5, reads DGGITQSPKYLFRKEGQNVTLSCEQNLNHDAMYWYRQDPGQGLRLIYYSQIVNDFQKGDIAEGYSVSREKKESFPLTVTSAQKNPTAFYLCASSLRDRGSNSNQPQHFGDGTRLSIL.

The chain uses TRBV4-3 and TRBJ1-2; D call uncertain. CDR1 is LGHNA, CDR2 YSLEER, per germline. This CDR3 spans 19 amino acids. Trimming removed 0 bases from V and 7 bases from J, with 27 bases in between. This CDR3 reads CASSQDRLVGSGSKGGYTF. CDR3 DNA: TGCGCCAGCAGCCAAGATCGATTGGTAGGGTCGGGATCTAAGGGTGGCTACACCTTC.

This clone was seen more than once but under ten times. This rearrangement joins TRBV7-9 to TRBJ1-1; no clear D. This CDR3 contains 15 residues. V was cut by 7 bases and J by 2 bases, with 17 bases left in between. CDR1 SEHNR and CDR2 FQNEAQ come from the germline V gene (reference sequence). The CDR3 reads CASTDGVKVNTEAFF. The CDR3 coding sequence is TGTGCCAGCACCGACGGGGTAAAAGTTAACACTGAAGCTTTCTTT.

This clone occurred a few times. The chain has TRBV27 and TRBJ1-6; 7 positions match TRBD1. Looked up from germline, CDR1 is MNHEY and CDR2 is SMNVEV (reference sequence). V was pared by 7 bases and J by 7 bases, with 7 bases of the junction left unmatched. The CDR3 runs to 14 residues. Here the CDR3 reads CASKREGGNSPLHF. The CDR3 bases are TGTGCCAGCAAAAGGGAAGGGGGCAATTCACCCCTCCACTTT.

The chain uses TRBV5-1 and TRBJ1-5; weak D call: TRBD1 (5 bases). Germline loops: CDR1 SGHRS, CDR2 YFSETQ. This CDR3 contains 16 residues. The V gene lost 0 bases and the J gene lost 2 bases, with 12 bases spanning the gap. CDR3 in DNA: TGCGCCAGCAGCTTGGATTCAGGGAAAGGCAATCAGCCCCAGCATTTT. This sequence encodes CASSLDSGKGNQPQHF.

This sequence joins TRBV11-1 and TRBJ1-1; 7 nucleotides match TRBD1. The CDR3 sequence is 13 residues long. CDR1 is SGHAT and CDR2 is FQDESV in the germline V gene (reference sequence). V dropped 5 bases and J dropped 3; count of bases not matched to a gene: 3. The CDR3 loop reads CASSTGTDTEAFF. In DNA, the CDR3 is TGTGCCAGCAGCACAGGGACAGACACTGAAGCTTTCTTT.

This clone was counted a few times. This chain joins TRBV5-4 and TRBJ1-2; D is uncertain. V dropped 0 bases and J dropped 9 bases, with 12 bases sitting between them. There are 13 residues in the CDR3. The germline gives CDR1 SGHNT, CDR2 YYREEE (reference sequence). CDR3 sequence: CASSLDRGGRYTF. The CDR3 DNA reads TGTGCCAGCAGCTTGGACCGGGGAGGGCGCTACACCTTC. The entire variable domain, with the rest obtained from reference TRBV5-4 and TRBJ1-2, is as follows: ETGVTQSPTHLIKTRGQQVTLRCSSQSGHNTVSWYQQALGQGPQFIFQYYREEENGRGNFPPRFSGLQFPNYSSELNVNALELDDSALYLCASSLDRGGRYTFGSGTRLTVV.

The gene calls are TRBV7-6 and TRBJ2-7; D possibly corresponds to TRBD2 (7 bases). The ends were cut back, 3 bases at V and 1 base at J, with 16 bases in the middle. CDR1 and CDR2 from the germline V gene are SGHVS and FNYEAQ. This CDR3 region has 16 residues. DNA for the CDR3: TGTGCCAGCAGCTTCATGGGGGGGCCTTCATCCTACGAGCAGTACTTC. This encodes CASSFMGGPSSYEQYF.

The CDR3 loop is CASSYPLQGSYNEQFF. CDR3 sequence (DNA): TGTGCCAGCAGTTACCCCCTGCAGGGATCCTACAATGAGCAGTTCTTC. The genes are TRBV6-6 and TRBJ2-1; TRBD1 might be the D (5 bases). Germline V gene data show CDR1 as MNHNY and CDR2 as SVGAGI (reference sequence). Trimming cost V 2 bases and J 1 base, with 12 bases left between them. This CDR3 contains 16 residues.

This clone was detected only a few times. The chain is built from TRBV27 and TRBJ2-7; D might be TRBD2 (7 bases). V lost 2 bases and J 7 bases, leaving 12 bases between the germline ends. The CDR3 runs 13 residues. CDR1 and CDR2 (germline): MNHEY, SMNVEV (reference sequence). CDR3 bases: TGTGCCAGCAGTTTAAGGGGGGGGGTGGAGCAGTACGTC. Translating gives CASSLRGGVEQYV.

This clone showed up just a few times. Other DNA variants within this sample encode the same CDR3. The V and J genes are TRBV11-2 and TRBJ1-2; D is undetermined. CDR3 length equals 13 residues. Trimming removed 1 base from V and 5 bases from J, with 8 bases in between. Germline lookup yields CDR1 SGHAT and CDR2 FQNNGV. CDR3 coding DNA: TGTGCCAGCAGCTTAGTTGGAGATTATGGCTACACCTTC. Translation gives CASSLVGDYGYTF. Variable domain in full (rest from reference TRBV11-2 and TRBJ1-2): EAGVAQSPRYKIIEKRQSVAFWCNPISGHATLYWYQQILGQGPKLLIQFQNNGVVDDSQLPKDRFSAERLKGVDSTLKIQPAKLEDSAVYLCASSLVGDYGYTFGSGTRLTVV.

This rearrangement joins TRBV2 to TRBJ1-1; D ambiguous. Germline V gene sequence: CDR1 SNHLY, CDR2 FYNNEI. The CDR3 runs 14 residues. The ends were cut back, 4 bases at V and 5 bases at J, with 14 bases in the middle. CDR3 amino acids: CASSAWAGLTEAFF. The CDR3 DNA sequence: TGTGCCAGCAGTGCTTGGGCAGGTTTAACTGAAGCTTTCTTT.

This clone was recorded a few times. CDR3: CASNLGGPATNEKLFF. The CDR3 DNA is TGTGCCAGTAATCTCGGGGGACCTGCAACTAATGAAAAACTGTTTTTT. The V and J genes are TRBV19 and TRBJ1-4; D may be TRBD1 (5 bases). In germline, CDR1 is LNHDA, CDR2 SQIVND (reference sequence). The CDR3 extends over 16 amino acids. The ends were cut back, 7 bases at V and 0 bases at J, with 15 bases in the middle.